One sample yielded the 16 T cell receptor beta chains listed below, sequenced in a study of CD4 T cells in relation to SARS-CoV-2 and coronaviruses. The repertoire was sequenced with immunoSEQ multiplex PCR; TCRdb's copy has only in-frame clones and lacks some. Among 20,000 or so clones, approximately 77% were seen once, and the ten largest hold approximately 14%. These receptors are not linked to any known antigen. Before the COVID-19 pandemic, during about 2010-2018, CD4+ T cells were taken from unexposed donors. After less than 11 days of culture, CD4+ T cells were isolated. Sample: CD4+ T cells from PBMCs, cultured in vitro. Receptors originate from a human donor in good health.

V and J are TRBV5-1 and TRBJ2-7; D unclear. Looked up from germline, CDR1 is SGHRS and CDR2 is YFSETQ. V gave up 1 base and J gave up 5 bases, with 10 bases separating them. The CDR3 length is 13 residues. The CDR3 nucleotides are TGCGCCAGCAGCTTGTCATTTGGGAACGAGCAGTACTTC. It encodes CASSLSFGNEQYF.

This chain links TRBV24-1 with TRBJ2-3; D is perhaps TRBD1 (6 bases). Trimming pared 5 bases from V and 2 bases from J, leaving 10 bases between. Germline V gene data show CDR1 as KGHDR and CDR2 as SFDVKD. CDR3 length equals 14 residues. The CDR3 nucleotides read TGTGCCACCAGTGGGACAGCTAACACAGATACGCAGTATTTT. It codes for CATSGTANTDTQYF.

V is TRBV9 and J is TRBJ2-5; tentatively, D is TRBD2 (6 bases). This CDR3 is built from 15 residues. V lost 0 bases to trimming and J lost 0 bases, with 9 bases between them. Germline values: CDR1 SGDLS, CDR2 YYNGEE. CDR3 in amino acids: CASSVGAGNQETQYF. The CDR3 coding sequence is TGTGCCAGCAGCGTAGGGGCGGGGAACCAAGAGACCCAGTACTTC.

The sample holds a few counts of this clone. V is TRBV6-1 and J is TRBJ1-1, with D maybe TRBD1 (6 bases). The CDR3 is 15 amino acids. V lost 7 bases and J lost 1, with 16 bases in between. Germline values: CDR1 MNHNS, CDR2 SASEGT. CDR3 sequence (DNA): TGTGCCAGCAAAACAGGGCGGGGGGGGAACACTGAAGCTTTCTTT. Protein sequence: CASKTGRGGNTEAFF.

The gene calls are TRBV28 and TRBJ1-6; D is uncertain. There are 13 residues in the CDR3. V lost 3 bases to trimming and J lost 10 bases, with 10 bases between them. Germline V gene data show CDR1 as MDHEN and CDR2 as SYDVKM. CDR3 nucleotides: TGTGCCAGCAGTTTTCCAGGAAGATCACCCCTCCACTTT. It codes for CASSFPGRSPLHF.

In this sample, this clone turned up a few times. The V and J genes are TRBV7-3 and TRBJ1-2; 10 bases map to TRBD1. Germline V lookup: CDR1 SGHTA, CDR2 FQGTGA. J lost 8 bases, V lost 5 bases, and 5 bases had no gene match. The length of the CDR3 is 13 residues. DNA for the CDR3: TGTGCCAGCAGCCCCGGACAGGGGGAGGGCTACACCTTC. This sequence encodes CASSPGQGEGYTF. Looking up the rest from reference TRBV7-3 and TRBJ1-2 gives the full variable domain: GAGVSQTPSNKVTEKGKYVELRCDPISGHTALYWYRQSLGQGPEFLIYFQGTGAADDSGLPNDRFFAVRPEGSVSTLKIQRTERGDSAVYLCASSPGQGEGYTFGSGTRLTVV.

The chain employs TRBV18 and TRBJ2-3, with a tentative D call TRBD2 (5 bases). CDR3 length equals 15 residues. Trimming pared 3 bases from V and 2 bases from J, leaving 12 bases between. Germline V gene sequence: CDR1 KGHSH, CDR2 LQKENI. The CDR3 DNA reads as TGTGCCAGCTCACCCGGACTTTTTAACACAGATACGCAGTATTTT. This gives the protein CASSPGLFNTDTQYF.

The J gene is TRBJ2-7, the V gene TRBV4-2; the D call may be TRBD1 or TRBD2 (5 bases each). Trimming pared 0 bases from V and 6 bases from J, leaving 12 bases between. Germline CDR1 LGHNA, CDR2 YNFKEQ. This CDR3 spans 14 amino acids. The CDR3 bases are TGTGCCAGCAGCCAAGAAGGGACCCCACGCGAGCAGTACTTC. This sequence encodes CASSQEGTPREQYF.

This chain links TRBV5-6 with TRBJ2-7; 10 nucleotides line up with TRBD2. Germline V gene lookup returns CDR1 SGHDT and CDR2 YYEEEE. This CDR3 comprises 17 residues. The V gene end was trimmed by 0 bases and the J gene end by 4 bases; junction bases not matched to a gene: 10. The CDR3: CASSLAEVAGGRYEQYF. The CDR3 coding sequence is TGTGCCAGCAGCTTGGCAGAAGTAGCGGGAGGAAGGTACGAGCAGTACTTC.

The V call is TRBV12-3 or TRBV12-4, the J call TRBJ1-1; tentative D call: TRBD1 (5 bases). V lost 3 bases, J lost 6 bases, and 11 bases lay in between. The CDR3 is made up of 13 amino acids. The CDR3 region has the DNA TGTGCCAGCAGTTTTTTAGGGGTCCCTGAAGCTTTCTTT. Translating it yields CASSFLGVPEAFF.

The chain links TRBV3-1 (or the pseudogene TRBV3-2) to TRBJ2-7; a weak D match, TRBD1 (5 bases). V was clipped by 1 base and J by 5 bases, with 6 bases between them. Germline V gene sequence: CDR1 LGHDT, CDR2 YNNKEL (reference sequence). The CDR3 loop spans 12 amino acids. This CDR3 reads CASSQGGHEQYF. The CDR3 DNA follows: TGTGCCAGCAGCCAAGGGGGCCACGAGCAGTACTTC.

The CDR3 is CASSELGARGETQYF. CDR3 nucleotides: TGCGCCAGCAGTGAGTTGGGGGCCAGAGGCGAGACCCAGTACTTC. J is TRBJ2-5 and V is TRBV10-1; D perhaps matches TRBD1 (6 bases). V was cut by 1 base and J by 5 bases, with 14 bases left in between. Germline CDR1 WNHNN, CDR2 SYGVQD (reference sequence). There are 15 residues in the CDR3.

The chain links TRBV18 to TRBJ2-1; the D gene is possibly TRBD1 (6 bases). Trimming removed 1 base from V and 5 bases from J, with 9 bases in between. This CDR3 is 14 amino acids long. CDR1 is KGHSH, CDR2 LQKENI, per germline. The CDR3 nucleotides read TGTGCCAGCTCACCACTACAGGGTAACAATGAGCAGTTCTTC. Translation gives CASSPLQGNNEQFF.

The genes are TRBV5-4 and TRBJ2-5, with D hard to call. Germline CDR1 SGHNT, CDR2 YYREEE (reference sequence). V lost 0 bases and J 5 bases, leaving 11 bases between the germline ends. CDR3 length: 14 residues. The CDR3 DNA is TGTGCCAGCAGCTTGGAAAGCAGAGCGGAGACCCAGTACTTC. This gives the protein CASSLESRAETQYF.

This rearrangement joins TRBV14 to TRBJ1-4; D uncertain. Germline CDR1 is SGHDN and CDR2 is FVKESK. The V gene lost 4 bases and the J gene lost 0 bases, with 9 bases spanning the gap. CDR3 length equals 15 residues. CDR3 DNA sequence: TGTGCCAGCAGCCGACTGTTCGCAACTAATGAAAAACTGTTTTTT. Amino acids: CASSRLFATNEKLFF.

The sample holds one count of this clone. The chain is built from TRBV6-1 and TRBJ2-3; D not certain. Germline CDR1 is MNHNS and CDR2 is SASEGT. With 3 bases removed from V and 4 bases from J, the gap between germline ends came to 11 bases. The CDR3 spans 14 residues. CDR3 nucleotide sequence: TGTGCCAGCAGTGAGGAGAGAAAAGCAGATACGCAGTATTTT. It encodes CASSEERKADTQYF.